Listed here are 30 T cell receptor beta chains from one sample, sequenced in a study of T cells in Graves' hyperthyroidism and ophthalmopathy. Using RNA transcripts as the source, TCR beta CDR3 regions were amplified. TCR CDR3 regions were first amplified by RT-PCR with HTBI primers. Each CDR3 protein is one row after TCRdb ran MiXCR on the multiplex PCR reads. Counted here are approximately 600,000 distinct CDR3 sequences, under 25% occurring once; the ten biggest clones make up around a third. Sequencing was done on a sample of blood. The receptors here all came from a man aged 30-40 years with Graves' ophthalmopathy.

This clonotype appeared many times. The chain joins TRBV11-2 to TRBJ2-7; TRBD1 aligns across 8 bases. CDR3 length equals 14 residues. Looked up from germline, CDR1 is SGHAT and CDR2 is FQNNGV. V lost 8 bases to trimming and J lost 7 bases; unmatched junction nucleotides: 13. The CDR3 is CASGAPGGAYEQYF. CDR3 nucleotide sequence: TGTGCCAGCGGAGCCCCAGGGGGCGCGTATGAGCAGTACTTC.

In its sample, this clonotype was seen a few times. The chain employs TRBV20-1 and TRBJ1-5; no firm D call. In germline, CDR1 is DFQATT, CDR2 SNEGSKA (reference sequence). Trimming stripped 1 base from V and 3 bases from J, with 16 bases between. The CDR3 extends over 16 amino acids. CDR3 coding DNA: TGCAGTGCTAGAGGCTTCTCGAACAATTTCAATCAGCCCCAGCATTTT. This translates into CSARGFSNNFNQPQHF.

This clonotype was seen at least ten times. The rearrangement links TRBV20-1 to TRBJ1-1; D perhaps matches TRBD1 (6 bases). CDR1 and CDR2 (germline): DFQATT, SNEGSKA (reference sequence). V lost 6 bases and J 4 bases, leaving 12 bases between the germline ends. The CDR3 consists of 12 residues. CDR3 bases: TGCAGTGCGTACAGGGACGGCACTGAAGCTTTCTTT. Translating gives CSAYRDGTEAFF.

CDR3 region: CASSSTNPHRTPNTGELFF. In nucleotides, the CDR3 is TGTGCCAGCAGCTCCACCAATCCTCACCGTACTCCCAACACCGGGGAGCTGTTTTTT. The chain carries TRBV7-9 and TRBJ2-2; D is uncertain. Germline CDR1 and CDR2: SEHNR and FQNEAQ (reference sequence). There are 19 residues in the CDR3. Trimming took 4 bases from V and 2 from J, leaving 23 bases between them. Drawing the rest from reference TRBV7-9 and TRBJ2-2, the complete variable domain is DTGVSQNPRHKITKRGQNVTFRCDPISEHNRLYWYRQTLGQGPEFLTYFQNEAQLEKSRLLSDRFSAERPKGSFSTLEIQRTEQGDSAMYLCASSSTNPHRTPNTGELFFGEGSRLTVL.

This clonotype has at least ten counts. V usage is TRBV24-1 and J usage is TRBJ2-3; D gene ambiguous. With 5 bases removed from V and 5 bases from J, the gap between germline ends came to 4 bases. The CDR3 consists of 11 residues. Germline lookup yields CDR1 KGHDR and CDR2 SFDVKD. This chain's CDR3 is CATSVRDTQYF. The DNA for the CDR3 is TGTGCCACCAGTGTCCGAGATACGCAGTATTTT.

The sample holds a few counts of this clonotype. A much larger clone sits a single nucleotide away, making a read error possible. The CDR3 DNA reads TGTGCCAGCAAGGAGTTCAGAGTTGACAGATTGAGCACTGAAGCTTTCTTT. It codes for CASKEFRVDRLSTEAFF. The gene calls are TRBV2 and TRBJ1-1; TRBD1 is a possible D gene (5 bases). This CDR3 has 17 amino acids. The ends were cut back, 7 bases at V and 4 bases at J, with 25 bases in the middle. CDR1 and CDR2 from the germline V gene are SNHLY and FYNNEI.

Only a few counts were recorded for this clonotype. The CDR3 DNA reads as TGTGCCAGCATTAGACAGGAGAACACCGGGGAGCTGTTTTTT. Encoded protein: CASIRQENTGELFF. This chain links TRBV2 with TRBJ2-2, with D perhaps TRBD1 (6 bases). The V end lost 7 bases, the J end lost 1 base, and 10 bases lay between the germline ends. CDR3 size: 14 residues. CDR1 is SNHLY, CDR2 FYNNEI, per germline.

For this clonotype: The junction shows a germline mismatch at one end, possibly a read error. This chain uses TRBV20-1 with TRBJ2-1; TRBD2 agrees at 7 bases. Germline V gives CDR1 DFQATT, CDR2 SNEGSKA (reference sequence). The CDR3 runs 16 residues. The CDR3 spells CSAGGGRESSYNGQFF. CDR3 DNA sequence: TGCAGTGCTGGGGGAGGGAGGGAGAGCTCCTACAATGGGCAGTTCTTC.

The sample holds many counts of this clonotype. The chain joins TRBV7-8 to TRBJ2-1, with 7 bases aligning to TRBD1. CDR3 size: 17 residues. Germline V lookup: CDR1 SGHVS, CDR2 FQNEAQ. The junction had 10 bases not matched to a gene; V was cut back by 5 bases and J by 0 bases. The CDR3 region is CASSKGTDSSSYNEQFF. The CDR3 DNA reads as TGTGCCAGCAGCAAAGGGACAGACAGTAGCTCCTACAATGAGCAGTTCTTC.

The chain carries TRBV7-3 and TRBJ2-7; TRBD1 is a possible D gene (6 bases). V lost 5 bases and J 7 bases, leaving 18 bases between the germline ends. Germline V gene data show CDR1 as SGHTA and CDR2 as FQGTGA. The CDR3 runs to 14 residues. CDR3 nucleotide sequence: TGTGCCAGCAGCCCAACTTTACAGGGAAGTGAGCAGTACTTC. Amino acid sequence: CASSPTLQGSEQYF.

This clonotype showed up many times. The chain carries TRBV20-1 and TRBJ2-7; 12 nucleotides match TRBD2. The CDR3 covers 14 residues. CDR1 and CDR2 (germline): DFQATT, SNEGSKA (reference sequence). The junction had 6 bases not matched to a gene; V was cut back by 2 bases and J by 7 bases. The CDR3 bases are TGCAGTGCTAGACTAGCGGGAGGGCCTGGAGAGCAGTACTTC. Protein: CSARLAGGPGEQYF.

This clonotype was picked up many times. The V gene is TRBV30, the J gene TRBJ2-1, with D possibly matching TRBD1 (6 bases). V was shortened by 2 bases and J by 4 bases, with 9 bases between the two germline ends. This CDR3 has 13 residues. Germline CDR1 GTSNPN, CDR2 SVGIG (reference sequence). CDR3 loop: CAWSSGQYNEQFF. CDR3 DNA: TGTGCCTGGAGTAGCGGACAGTACAATGAGCAGTTCTTC.

The sample holds a few counts of this clonotype. The V call is TRBV15, the J call TRBJ2-2; D tentatively reads TRBD1 or TRBD2 (5 bases each). The CDR3 runs 17 residues. Trimming stripped 5 bases from V and 0 bases from J, with 16 bases between. The germline V gene encodes CDR1 LNHNV and CDR2 YYDKDF (reference sequence). The CDR3 loop reads CATSPHSGQTNTGELFF. The CDR3 bases are TGTGCCACCAGCCCCCACTCGGGGCAGACGAACACCGGGGAGCTGTTTTTT.

V is TRBV4-3 and J is TRBJ1-3; unclear D gene. CDR1 and CDR2 (germline): LGHNA, YSLEER. The CDR3 is made up of 16 amino acids. Trimming removed 0 bases at V and 0 bases at J, with 9 bases between. CDR3 in DNA: TGCGCCAGCAGCCAAGACGAAGGCATCTCTGGAAACACCATATATTTT. It is translated as CASSQDEGISGNTIYF.

A note on this clonotype: This may arise from a read error, as a much more abundant clone is one base away. The chain recombines TRBV28 with TRBJ1-1, with 11 bases matching TRBD1. The CDR3 consists of 16 residues. CDR1 MDHEN and CDR2 SYDVKM come from the germline V gene. CDR3: CASSHPGTGGGTEASF. Here the CDR3 DNA reads TGTGCCAGCAGCCATCCCGGGACAGGGGGAGGCACTGAAGCTTCCTTT.

This clonotype was seen ten or more times. V usage is TRBV5-6 and J usage is TRBJ2-1, with TRBD2 matching over 8 bases. Germline CDR1 is SGHDT and CDR2 is YYEEEE. CDR3 length equals 13 residues. Trimming removed 9 bases from V and 4 bases from J; junction bases left unmatched: 6. CDR3 sequence (DNA): TGTGCCACCGAAACTAGCGGATACAATGAGCAGTTCTTC. Protein sequence: CATETSGYNEQFF. Drawing the rest from reference TRBV5-6 and TRBJ2-1, the complete variable domain is DAGVTQSPTHLIKTRGQQVTLRCSPKSGHDTVSWYQQALGQGPQFIFQYYEEEERQRGNFPDRFSGHQFPNYSSELNVNALLLGDSALYLCATETSGYNEQFFGPGTRLTVL.

This clonotype occurred many times. CDR3 loop: CAIMPGGGGTEAFF. The CDR3 region has the DNA TGTGCCATCATGCCAGGGGGCGGGGGCACTGAAGCTTTCTTT. The V and J genes are TRBV10-3 and TRBJ1-1; 8 bases align to TRBD1. J lost 4 bases, V lost 7 bases, and 8 bases had no gene match. The germline V gene encodes CDR1 ENHRY and CDR2 SYGVKD. The CDR3 spans 14 residues.

This clonotype was counted many times. The chain carries TRBV12-3 or TRBV12-4 and TRBJ2-3; D is ambiguous. The CDR3 has 15 amino acids. Deletions cut 1 base from V and 4 bases from J, with 12 bases between. The CDR3 loop is CASSLGLPLADTQYF. The CDR3 region has the DNA TGTGCCAGCAGTTTAGGACTGCCCCTGGCAGATACGCAGTATTTT.

This clonotype appeared many times. J is TRBJ1-1 and V is TRBV29-1; D might be TRBD1 (5 bases). The V end lost 0 bases, the J end lost 4 bases, and 9 bases lay between the germline ends. CDR3 length equals 13 residues. The germline V gene has CDR1 SQVTM and CDR2 ANQGSEA. The CDR3 loop reads CSVEDLGTTEAFF. Here the CDR3 DNA reads TGCAGCGTTGAAGATCTGGGGACCACTGAAGCTTTCTTT.

This clonotype has at least ten counts. The genes are TRBV5-1 and TRBJ2-3, with 7 bases aligning to TRBD2. Per the germline V gene, CDR1 is SGHRS and CDR2 is YFSETQ. The CDR3 consists of 15 residues. J lost 0 bases, V lost 4 bases, and 5 bases had no gene match. The chain's CDR3 is CASSLSGASTDTQYF. The CDR3 bases are TGCGCCAGCAGCCTGAGCGGGGCTAGCACAGATACGCAGTATTTT.

This clonotype occurred many times. The CDR3 loop reads CASSWDSYQETQYF. CDR3 coding DNA: TGTGCCAGCAGCTGGGACAGCTACCAAGAGACCCAGTACTTC. The J gene is TRBJ2-5, the V gene TRBV5-6; 7 bases match TRBD1. Germline V gene lookup returns CDR1 SGHDT and CDR2 YYEEEE. V lost 3 bases, J lost 0 bases, and 2 bases stayed unmatched. This CDR3 comprises 14 residues.

The rearrangement joins TRBV18 to TRBJ1-1, with TRBD1 matching over 9 bases. V trimming: 5 bases; J trimming: 6 bases; junction bases outside the gene matches: 10. Germline CDR1 reads KGHSH; CDR2 reads LQKENI. The CDR3 is made up of 15 amino acids. The CDR3 region has the DNA TGTGCCAGCTCAACCGGGACAGGGCATTTCCCTGAAGCTTTCTTT. Translated: CASSTGTGHFPEAFF.

The CDR3 here is CSTTPGGVGEQYF. In nucleotides, the CDR3 is TGCAGTACCACCCCCGGGGGAGTTGGCGAGCAGTACTTC. The chain joins TRBV20-1 to TRBJ2-7, with D perhaps matching TRBD2 (6 bases). V was shortened by 8 bases and J by 6 bases, with 20 bases between the two germline ends. The length of the CDR3 is 13 residues. In germline, CDR1 is DFQATT, CDR2 SNEGSKA (reference sequence).

This clonotype was seen many times. V and J are TRBV2 and TRBJ2-1; D unclear. The germline V and J ends were trimmed by 5 bases and 9 bases, with 11 bases remaining between them. The CDR3 has 12 amino acids. CDR1 and CDR2 from the germline V gene are SNHLY and FYNNEI. This CDR3 reads CASSTLVSEQFF. Written as DNA, the CDR3 is TGTGCCAGCAGTACACTGGTTAGTGAGCAGTTCTTC.

This chain uses TRBV10-3 with TRBJ1-2; 7 bases map to TRBD1. The germline V gene has CDR1 ENHRY and CDR2 SYGVKD. This CDR3 spans 12 amino acids. J gave up 7 bases and V 6 bases, and 5 bases lay outside the gene matches. CDR3 coding DNA: TGTGCCATCAGCTCCGACAGGGCTGGCTACACCTTC. It translates to CAISSDRAGYTF.

This clonotype was counted at least ten times. This chain links TRBV6-1 with TRBJ1-5; TRBD1 might be the D (6 bases). The CDR3 covers 13 residues. Trimming cost V 8 bases and J 3 bases, with 11 bases left between them. Looked up from germline, CDR1 is MNHNS and CDR2 is SASEGT. The CDR3 spells CASGQGSNQPQHF. The DNA for the CDR3 is TGTGCCAGCGGGCAGGGGTCCAATCAGCCCCAGCATTTT.

A few counts support this clonotype. Here the CDR3 DNA reads TGTGCCATCAGTGAGTCGGGGCCGTATAATTCACCCCTCCACTTT. Protein product: CAISESGPYNSPLHF. J is TRBJ1-6 and V is TRBV10-3; perhaps TRBD1 as D (5 bases). The CDR3 runs 15 residues. CDR1 ENHRY and CDR2 SYGVKD come from the germline V gene. V was cut by 0 bases and J by 4 bases, with 7 bases left in between.

This clonotype was seen a few times. The V call is TRBV20-1, the J call TRBJ2-1; D call uncertain. Germline CDR1 and CDR2: DFQATT and SNEGSKA (reference sequence). With 3 bases removed from V and 9 bases from J, the gap between germline ends came to 6 bases. The CDR3 extends over 10 amino acids. Here the CDR3 reads CSARLAEQFF. CDR3 coding DNA: TGCAGTGCTAGGTTGGCTGAGCAGTTCTTC.

The J gene is TRBJ2-1, the V gene TRBV7-9; TRBD2 aligns across 8 bases. Germline loops: CDR1 SEHNR, CDR2 FQNEAQ (reference sequence). This CDR3 region has 17 residues. V shed 1 base and J 0 bases; nucleotides not matched to a gene: 5. As DNA, the CDR3 is TGTGCCAGCAGCTTAGTCCCTAGCGGGTACTCCTACAATGAGCAGTTCTTC. Protein: CASSLVPSGYSYNEQFF.

The chain uses TRBV10-3 and TRBJ2-2; 8 nucleotides agree with TRBD2. The CDR3 has 14 amino acids. V trimming: 7 bases; J trimming: 0 bases; junction bases outside the gene matches: 1. Looked up from germline, CDR1 is ENHRY and CDR2 is SYGVKD. The CDR3 DNA sequence: TGTGCCATCACGCGGGGGGCGAACACCGGGGAGCTGTTTTTT. It specifies CAITRGANTGELFF.